The clone carrying this TCR beta chain was counted ten times or more. The data are from a study of blood T cells in healthy people across ages. The second PCR ran about 7 to 12 cycles with a sample-barcoded 5' primer and J-beta primers. Via MiXCR, TCRdb re-called the 5' RACE reads, giving one row per CDR3 protein. Of about 720,000 distinct CDR3 sequences listed, 22% are singletons. V lost 4 bases to trimming and J lost 5 bases, with 6 bases between them. This CDR3 contains 11 residues. CDR1 and CDR2 (germline): SGHTS, YDEGEE. Russia was home to the donors, healthy Caucasian individuals aged roughly 6 to 95.

Sequencing was carried out using blood. The chain joins TRBV5-8 to TRBJ1-1, with D unresolved. This receptor was obtained from a man aged 65-85 years in good health. The chain's CDR3 is CASSPPTEAFF. The CDR3 DNA reads TGTGCCAGCAGCCCCCCGACTGAAGCTTTCTTT.